The source of this T cell receptor (beta chain) is a study of identifying expanded T cells in peripheral blood. Germline CDR1 and CDR2: LNHDA and SQIVND (reference sequence). The V and J ends lost 5 bases and 6 bases respectively, with 17 bases between them. The CDR3 consists of 15 residues. TCRdb's table, derived via immunoSEQ multiplex PCR, lists solely in-frame clones and lacks some. The table has about 94,000 clones, roughly 86% seen once; the top ten hold approximately 5%. Regarding this clone: The antigen remains unidentified.

Study-wide findings and caveats: Across healthy donors, higher total template counts meant significantly greater roughly 2-week count variance. Over approximately two and four weeks, about 15 and 19 clones changed, versus around 1.3 between replicates.

The V call is TRBV19, the J call TRBJ1-5, with D maybe TRBD1 (6 bases). Sequencing input: blood. The receptor was derived from a person between 18 and 70 years old in good health. The CDR3 DNA sequence: TGTGCCAGTAGTCAGCTCATACAGGGAAGTCAGCCCCAGCATTTT. Its translation: CASSQLIQGSQPQHF.